The 22 T cell receptor beta chains given below trace back to one sample, sequenced in a study of blood T cell repertoires in COVID-19. Produced via immunoSEQ multiplex PCR; TCRdb's table is partial and in-frame only. The table has around 28,000 clones, roughly three quarters seen once. The sequenced sample was peripheral blood. These receptors originate from a man aged 65 to 85 with acute or convalescent COVID-19.

The rearrangement uses TRBV2 and TRBJ2-5, with D perhaps matching TRBD1 (6 bases). V was cut by 4 bases and J by 5 bases, with 20 bases left in between. The length of the CDR3 is 16 residues. The V gene's germline CDR1 is SNHLY and CDR2 FYNNEI. The CDR3: CASSAQGMGVRETQYF. The CDR3 DNA reads as TGTGCCAGCAGTGCCCAGGGGATGGGGGTACGGGAGACCCAGTACTTC.

In its sample, this clone was seen once. The V and J genes are TRBV18 and TRBJ1-2; D is possibly TRBD1 (5 bases). The germline V gene has CDR1 KGHSH and CDR2 LQKENI. The CDR3 is 13 residues long. Trimming left V 2 bases short and J 6 bases short, with 10 bases between. This CDR3 is CASSPDRTNGYTF. The CDR3 DNA sequence: TGTGCCAGCTCACCAGACAGAACCAATGGCTACACCTTC.

CDR3 region: CASSLGATGGEQYF. The CDR3 coding sequence is TGCGCCAGCAGCTTGGGAGCGACCGGGGGCGAGCAGTACTTC. This rearrangement joins TRBV5-1 to TRBJ2-7; maybe TRBD2 (6 bases). V dropped 0 bases and J dropped 6 bases, with 13 bases sitting between them. The CDR3 totals 14 residues. The germline gives CDR1 SGHRS, CDR2 YFSETQ.

The sample holds one count of this clone. CDR3 residues: CASSFRTTASLAKNIQYF. CDR3 DNA: TGTGCCAGCAGCTTTCGCACGACAGCATCTTTAGCCAAAAACATTCAGTACTTC. The chain carries TRBV5-4 and TRBJ2-4; a weak D match, TRBD1 (5 bases). The CDR3 has 18 residues. The germline CDR1 and CDR2 sequences are SGHNT and YYREEE (reference sequence). Trimming took off 2 bases at V and 0 bases at J, with 18 bases between the two ends.

The J gene is TRBJ2-4, the V gene TRBV19, with 14 bases matching TRBD2. J was trimmed by 6 bases and V by 5 bases; bases with no gene match: 9. The CDR3 has 17 amino acids. Germline CDR1 reads LNHDA; CDR2 reads SQIVND (reference sequence). CDR3 amino acids: CASSRGGLAGGLNIQYF. In DNA, the CDR3 is TGTGCCAGTAGTCGGGGAGGACTAGCGGGAGGACTAAACATTCAGTACTTC.

This rearrangement joins TRBV10-3 to TRBJ2-3, with D uncertain. V lost 7 bases and J 0 bases, leaving 11 bases between the germline ends. Germline CDR1 is ENHRY and CDR2 is SYGVKD. The CDR3 length is 14 residues. In DNA, the CDR3 is TGTGCCATCACCGCAAGAACTAGCACAGATACGCAGTATTTT. The encoded protein is CAITARTSTDTQYF.

The V call is TRBV30, the J call TRBJ1-2; no firm D call. Germline CDR1 reads GTSNPN; CDR2 reads SVGIG (reference sequence). The CDR3 totals 13 residues. V shed 7 bases and J shed 6 bases, with 18 bases lying between them. CDR3 sequence: CASRATAANGYTF. In nucleotides, the CDR3 is TGTGCCTCGCGGGCCACGGCTGCGAATGGCTACACCTTC. Using reference TRBV30 and TRBJ1-2 for the parts outside the CDR3, the full variable domain is SQTIHQWPATLVQPVGSPLSLECTVEGTSNPNLYWYRQAAGRGLQLLFYSVGIGQISSEVPQNLSASRPQDRQFILSSKKLLLSDSGFYLCASRATAANGYTFGSGTRLTVV.

V is TRBV6-2 or TRBV6-3 and J is TRBJ2-7; tentatively, D is TRBD1 (6 bases). The CDR3 is made up of 14 amino acids. Looked up from germline, CDR1 is MNHEY and CDR2 is SVGEGT. V lost 2 bases, J lost 4 bases, and 12 bases lay in between. CDR3 nucleotide sequence: TGTGCCAGCAGTTACACTGGGGGCTTATACGAGCAGTACTTC. Translation: CASSYTGGLYEQYF.

V gene TRBV7-2 combines with J gene TRBJ2-7; D possibly corresponds to TRBD2 (6 bases). Trimming took off 2 bases at V and 0 bases at J, with 11 bases between the two ends. The CDR3 length is 15 residues. The germline CDR1 and CDR2 sequences are SGHTA and FQGNSA. CDR3 DNA sequence: TGTGCCAGCAGCTTACAACTAGCTCCCTCCTACGAGCAGTACTTC. This encodes CASSLQLAPSYEQYF.

The chain couples TRBV18 to TRBJ2-1; 11 bases align to TRBD2. CDR3 length: 15 residues. V gave up 3 bases and J gave up 8 bases; unmatched junction bases: 6. Germline-derived CDR1 and CDR2 are KGHSH and LQKENI. The CDR3 nucleotides read TGTGCCAGCTCACCGGGACTAGCGGCTGGGGATGAGCAGTTCTTC. This translates into CASSPGLAAGDEQFF.

The V call is TRBV4-1, the J call TRBJ1-6; a weak D match, TRBD1 (5 bases). The CDR3 has 16 amino acids. V dropped 4 bases and J dropped 10 bases, with 20 bases sitting between them. Per the germline V gene, CDR1 is MGHRA and CDR2 is YSYEKL. The CDR3 nucleotides are TGCGCCAGCAGCCCGAAGACTCGGCAGGGAGGGTCACCCCTCCACTTT. Its protein is CASSPKTRQGGSPLHF.

The chain combines TRBV3-1 (or the pseudogene TRBV3-2) with TRBJ2-1; 8 bases map to TRBD2. Germline V CDR1 and CDR2: LGHDT, YNNKEL (reference sequence). CDR3 length: 13 residues. V lost 3 bases and J lost 10; bases outside the gene matches: 5. Here the CDR3 DNA reads TGTGCCAGCAGCCAGGCAAAGCGGGGGGAGCAGTTCTTC. This sequence encodes CASSQAKRGEQFF.

This chain links TRBV9 with TRBJ2-7; TRBD2 matches 12 bases. Unmatched junction bases numbered 4, after V lost 1 base and J lost 5 bases. There are 15 residues in the CDR3. Germline V gives CDR1 SGDLS, CDR2 YYNGEE. The CDR3 here is CASSVLAGGPHEQYF. The CDR3 region has the DNA TGTGCCAGCAGCGTACTAGCGGGAGGGCCCCACGAGCAGTACTTC.

The V call is TRBV7-9, the J call TRBJ1-4; D remains unclear. V was clipped by 3 bases and J by 5 bases, with 10 bases between them. There are 14 residues in the CDR3. From germline, CDR1 is SEHNR and CDR2 FQNEAQ (reference sequence). CDR3 residues: CASSFASQNEKLFF. The CDR3 DNA sequence: TGTGCCAGCAGCTTCGCCAGTCAGAATGAAAAACTGTTTTTT.

This clone was recorded only once. The V gene is TRBV27, the J gene TRBJ2-7; D remains ambiguous. Looked up from germline, CDR1 is MNHEY and CDR2 is SMNVEV (reference sequence). V was clipped by 2 bases and J by 0 bases, with 8 bases between them. CDR3 length: 14 residues. CDR3 bases: TGTGCCAGCAGTTTAAAACAGAGCTCCTACGAGCAGTACTTC. Translating gives CASSLKQSSYEQYF.

The chain has TRBV5-8 and TRBJ1-1, with 9 bases fitting TRBD1. The V and J ends lost 4 bases and 5 bases, in that order; junction bases with no gene match: 12. This CDR3 has 16 residues. Germline V lookup: CDR1 SGHTS, CDR2 YDEGEE. CDR3 DNA sequence: TGTGCCAGCAGCAAACAGGGGGCGCGTGTTGGTACTGAAGCTTTCTTT. Amino acids: CASSKQGARVGTEAFF.

This clone was counted only a few times. The CDR3 region has the DNA TGCAGTGCTAGTTTGGGACAAGGAGAAAGAGACGAGCAGTACTTC. Its translation: CSASLGQGERDEQYF. V usage is TRBV20-1 and J usage is TRBJ2-7; TRBD1 is a possible D gene (6 bases). The CDR3 runs to 15 residues. Trimming shortened V by 3 bases and J by 5 bases, and 20 bases separated the two germline ends. CDR1 is DFQATT and CDR2 is SNEGSKA in the germline V gene (reference sequence).

This chain links TRBV4-3 with TRBJ1-4; possibly TRBD1 for D (6 bases). Germline-derived CDR1 and CDR2 are LGHNA and YSLEER. This CDR3 region has 16 residues. V was shortened by 0 bases and J by 8 bases, with 16 bases between the two germline ends. The CDR3 spells CASSQDSGAIWEKLFF. CDR3 bases: TGCGCCAGCAGCCAAGATTCAGGGGCCATATGGGAAAAACTGTTTTTT.

The genes are TRBV24-1 and TRBJ2-5; a weak D match, TRBD2 (5 bases). Germline V gene data show CDR1 as KGHDR and CDR2 as SFDVKD. This CDR3 has 18 residues. Trimming took 0 bases from V and 3 from J, leaving 19 bases between them. The CDR3 loop reads CATSDLQSPGSVKETQYF. CDR3 sequence (DNA): TGTGCCACCAGTGATTTGCAGTCTCCGGGGTCAGTCAAAGAGACCCAGTACTTC.

The sample holds one count of this clone. V and J are TRBV10-3 and TRBJ1-2; 9 bases align to TRBD1. Germline trimming cut 4 bases from V and 6 bases from J; bases unmatched to any gene: 6. The CDR3 totals 14 residues. From germline, CDR1 is ENHRY and CDR2 SYGVKD. This CDR3 is CAISVRQGEDGYTF. CDR3 nucleotide sequence: TGTGCCATCAGTGTAAGACAGGGGGAAGATGGCTACACCTTC.

This clone was picked up one time. This chain uses TRBV19 with TRBJ1-3; 8 bases fit TRBD1. The J segment lost 1 base and the V segment lost 6 bases, leaving 2 bases of the junction unmatched. The CDR3 has 14 residues. CDR1 and CDR2 from the germline V gene are LNHDA and SQIVND (reference sequence). The CDR3 loop is CASSRQGSGNTIYF. In nucleotides, the CDR3 is TGTGCCAGTAGCCGACAGGGGTCTGGAAACACCATATATTTT.

In this sample, this clone turned up a few times. V is TRBV24-1 and J is TRBJ1-1; D unresolved. This CDR3 region has 13 residues. The V end lost 7 bases, the J end lost 1 base, and 9 bases lay between the germline ends. CDR1 is KGHDR and CDR2 is SFDVKD in the germline V gene. The DNA of the CDR3 is TGTGCCACCAGATTAGAGGAGAACACTGAAGCTTTCTTT. It encodes CATRLEENTEAFF.